The 5 T cell receptor beta chains presented below share a single source sample, sequenced in a study of T cell repertoires in cytomegalovirus infection. These receptors' targets are unknown. Via MiXCR, TCRdb re-called the reads, giving one row per CDR3 protein. In the table there are about 900,000 distinct CDR3 sequences, 25% to 40% of which are singletons. Sequencing used cultured CD8+ T cells from PBMCs, obtained from culture after CMV antigen stimulation. These receptors were obtained from a human donor in good health (CMV status not recorded). Some clones in this sample may be carry-over from other donors' samples.

V and J are TRBV10-3 and TRBJ1-2; D is undetermined. This CDR3 spans 13 amino acids. V gave up 4 bases and J gave up 6 bases, with 12 bases separating them. CDR1 ENHRY and CDR2 SYGVKD come from the germline V gene. CDR3 sequence: CAISAADPHGYTF. CDR3 coding DNA: TGTGCCATCAGTGCCGCAGACCCTCATGGCTACACCTTC.

This clonotype was recorded a few times. This chain uses TRBV12-3 or TRBV12-4 with TRBJ1-4; 9 bases fit TRBD1. V lost 2 bases, J lost 8 bases, and 12 bases stayed unmatched. This CDR3 has 17 amino acids. The CDR3 nucleotides are TGTGCCAGCAGTTTAAGCTCCGACAGGGGGAGAAGAGAAAAACTGTTTTTT. Residues: CASSLSSDRGRREKLFF.

This chain joins TRBV7-9 and TRBJ1-2; possible D gene TRBD1, 6 bases. The V gene's germline CDR1 is SEHNR and CDR2 FQNEAQ (reference sequence). The CDR3 extends over 12 amino acids. Trimming cost V 8 bases and J 6 bases, with 13 bases left between them. DNA for the CDR3: TGTGCCAGCCTCTTACACAGGGATGGCTACACCTTC. Translation: CASLLHRDGYTF.

This clonotype was seen only a few times. J is TRBJ1-6 and V is TRBV10-2; tentatively, D is TRBD1 (6 bases). Germline V gives CDR1 WSHSY, CDR2 SAAADI. This CDR3 has 14 residues. The V gene lost 3 bases and the J gene lost 10 bases, with 13 bases spanning the gap. For the CDR3, the DNA is TGCGCCAGCAGTGAAAACAGGGTGAGCTCACCCCTCCACTTT. It codes for CASSENRVSSPLHF.

The chain uses TRBV14 and TRBJ2-4, with 7 nucleotides matching TRBD2. V was clipped by 4 bases and J by 8 bases; unmatched bases: 8. Germline CDR1 reads SGHDN; CDR2 reads FVKESK. The CDR3 runs 14 residues. CDR3 in amino acids: CASSLAGLLYIQYF. The CDR3 DNA reads TGTGCCAGCAGCCTAGCGGGCCTGCTCTACATTCAGTACTTC.